A single TCR beta chain is shown here with its context. No antigen is known for it. The data are from a study of T cells in Graves' hyperthyroidism and ophthalmopathy. Study-level results: Stable hyperthyroidism was separated from ophthalmopathy by a model based on 13 V-J features.

Ophthalmopathy patients had Clinical Activity Score at least 3, NOSPECS grade at least 4, duration under 3 months. Patients were excluded for uncontrolled infection, other autoimmune disease, pregnancy or lactation. The J segment lost 5 bases and the V segment lost 9 bases, leaving 10 bases of the junction unmatched. Germline lookup yields CDR1 SNHLY and CDR2 FYNNEI. The CDR3 sequence is 14 residues long. What was amplified from RNA transcripts were TCR beta CDR3 regions. First-round RT-PCR targeting the TCR CDR3 was performed with the HTBI primer set. Each CDR3 protein is one row after TCRdb ran MiXCR on the multiplex PCR reads. The sample contains about 500,000 distinct CDR3 sequences, more than 15% of which appear only once.

The sequencing input was blood. V gene TRBV2 combines with J gene TRBJ2-5, with 9 nucleotides matching TRBD2. The receptor comes from a woman aged 18-29 years with Graves' ophthalmopathy. The CDR3 protein is CASDFSGGVETQYF. As DNA, the CDR3 is TGTGCCAGTGATTTTAGCGGGGGAGTGGAGACCCAGTACTTC.